One sample yielded the 23 T cell receptor beta chains listed below, sequenced in a study of long-term antiretroviral therapy in people with HIV. Survey-level immunoSEQ v3.0 assays were run. The data were produced by immunoSEQ multiplex PCR, yet TCRdb's version contains in-frame clones alone and is incomplete. The sample carries 15,000 to 20,000 clones, roughly 80% recorded once. The sequencing used unsorted PBMCs, collected roughly 2.5 years before starting antiretroviral therapy. All receptors come from a woman aged 45-59 years with HIV.

This clone was detected only a few times. The chain combines TRBV7-9 with TRBJ2-3; D gene unclear. The CDR3 runs to 13 residues. Deletions cut 2 bases from V and 3 bases from J, with 6 bases between. Germline V lookup: CDR1 SEHNR, CDR2 FQNEAQ (reference sequence). The CDR3 protein is CASSLFGTDTQYF. DNA for the CDR3: TGTGCCAGCAGCTTATTTGGGACAGATACGCAGTATTTT.

The chain has TRBV5-1 and TRBJ2-7; 9 nucleotides agree with TRBD1. V dropped 0 bases and J dropped 0; count of bases not matched to a gene: 13. Germline CDR1 is SGHRS and CDR2 is YFSETQ. The CDR3 length is 19 residues. The CDR3 DNA sequence: TGCGCCAGCAGCTTGGGGACCCCCGGGACAGGGATTTACTCCTACGAGCAGTACGTC. Its translation is CASSLGTPGTGIYSYEQYV.

The genes are TRBV6-5 and TRBJ1-6; D is uncertain. Germline loops: CDR1 MNHEY, CDR2 SVGAGI. CDR3 size: 12 residues. V gave up 6 bases and J gave up 10 bases, with 10 bases separating them. The CDR3 coding sequence is TGTGCCAGCAGAAGAGCCGAGTCACCCCTCCACTTT. Its protein is CASRRAESPLHF.

The chain combines TRBV12-5 with TRBJ2-5, with D unresolved. CDR3 length: 13 residues. Per the germline V gene, CDR1 is LGHNT and CDR2 is FRNRAP. Trimming pared 4 bases from V and 3 bases from J, leaving 9 bases between. The CDR3 protein is CASGSRYEETQYF. The CDR3 DNA reads TGTGCTAGTGGTTCACGATACGAAGAGACCCAGTACTTC.

The V call is TRBV30, the J call TRBJ2-3; D not certain. Germline-derived CDR1 and CDR2 are GTSNPN and SVGIG (reference sequence). The V gene lost 0 bases and the J gene lost 5 bases, with 9 bases spanning the gap. The CDR3 contains 13 residues. CDR3 DNA: TGTGCCTGGAGTGTACGGGCCCTAGATACGCAGTATTTT. The encoded protein is CAWSVRALDTQYF.

V is TRBV29-1 and J is TRBJ2-2; TRBD1 matches at 12 bases. CDR1 and CDR2 (germline): SQVTM, ANQGSEA. The CDR3 is 16 amino acids. The V segment lost 6 bases and the J segment 4 bases; nucleotides outside the gene matches: 9. The CDR3 reads CSVQPPGQGATGELFF. The CDR3 DNA follows: TGCAGCGTCCAACCGCCGGGACAGGGGGCCACCGGGGAGCTGTTTTTT.

J is TRBJ1-5 and V is TRBV6-5, with D unclear. The CDR3 runs 13 residues. V gave up 4 bases and J gave up 4 bases, with 8 bases separating them. CDR1 is MNHEY and CDR2 is SVGAGI in the germline V gene. The CDR3 here is CASSSSPNQPQHF. As DNA, the CDR3 is TGTGCCAGCAGTTCCTCTCCGAATCAGCCCCAGCATTTT.

The V call is TRBV27, the J call TRBJ1-6; no clear D gene. The CDR3 sequence is 16 residues long. The V and J ends lost 4 bases and 1 base respectively, with 11 bases between them. Germline CDR1 is MNHEY and CDR2 is SMNVEV (reference sequence). DNA for the CDR3: TGTGCCAGCAGTTCCCGGACTGGGTCCTATAATTCACCCCTCCACTTT. This gives the protein CASSSRTGSYNSPLHF.

The chain recombines TRBV9 with TRBJ1-4; unclear D gene. Trimming shortened V by 4 bases and J by 0 bases, and 7 bases separated the two germline ends. The CDR3 has 14 residues. Germline lookup yields CDR1 SGDLS and CDR2 YYNGEE. CDR3 in amino acids: CASSNSATNEKLFF. CDR3 bases: TGTGCCAGCAGCAACAGTGCAACTAATGAAAAACTGTTTTTT.

The DNA of the CDR3 is TGTGCCAGTAGTAGGGGGGACAGGAGAACTGAAGCTTTCTTT. It yields the protein CASSRGDRRTEAFF. This chain connects TRBV19 to TRBJ1-1, with 8 bases matching TRBD1. Germline-derived CDR1 and CDR2 are LNHDA and SQIVND (reference sequence). The V and J ends lost 4 bases and 5 bases, in that order; junction bases with no gene match: 6. CDR3 length equals 14 residues. Full variable domain (missing parts from reference TRBV19 and TRBJ1-1): DGGITQSPKYLFRKEGQNVTLSCEQNLNHDAMYWYRQDPGQGLRLIYYSQIVNDFQKGDIAEGYSVSREKKESFPLTVTSAQKNPTAFYLCASSRGDRRTEAFFGQGTRLTVV.

J is TRBJ2-7 and V is TRBV5-1; 7 nucleotides line up with TRBD1. The CDR3 has 14 residues. The V gene end was trimmed by 0 bases and the J gene end by 4 bases; junction bases not matched to a gene: 4. Germline CDR1 is SGHRS and CDR2 is YFSETQ. The CDR3 sequence: CASSLVARGYEQYF. CDR3 coding DNA: TGCGCCAGCAGCTTGGTTGCCAGGGGGTACGAGCAGTACTTC.

This clone has more than one count but fewer than ten. The rearrangement links TRBV5-1 to TRBJ2-1; TRBD2 matches 11 bases. The V gene's germline CDR1 is SGHRS and CDR2 YFSETQ. Germline trimming cut 6 bases from V and 4 bases from J; bases unmatched to any gene: 6. This CDR3 contains 15 residues. Written as DNA, the CDR3 is TGCGCCAGCACATTTCTAGCGGGGGGATACAATGAGCAGTTCTTC. Protein product: CASTFLAGGYNEQFF.

The chain uses TRBV9 and TRBJ1-2, with 11 bases identical to TRBD1. Germline loops: CDR1 SGDLS, CDR2 YYNGEE. Trimming at V came to 4 bases and at J to 6 bases, leaving 5 bases not matched to a gene. This CDR3 is 14 amino acids long. Written as DNA, the CDR3 is TGTGCCAGCAGCACCGGGACAGGGGGAAATGGCTACACCTTC. Translating gives CASSTGTGGNGYTF.

The CDR3 is CASSYSIGGGEAFF. The CDR3, as DNA: TGTGCCAGCAGTTACTCGATAGGGGGCGGTGAAGCTTTCTTT. The chain employs TRBV6-5 and TRBJ1-1; 7 bases map to TRBD1. The V segment lost 0 bases and the J segment 7 bases; nucleotides outside the gene matches: 5. The CDR3 has 14 residues. CDR1 and CDR2 (germline): MNHEY, SVGAGI.

The chain combines TRBV7-2 with TRBJ2-2, with D perhaps matching TRBD2 (5 bases). Per the germline V gene, CDR1 is SGHTA and CDR2 is FQGNSA. The CDR3 runs 15 residues. V was trimmed by 5 bases and J by 6 bases, leaving 16 bases between them. The CDR3 loop is CASSHPGFQPGELFF. The CDR3 nucleotides read TGTGCCAGCAGCCATCCGGGGTTCCAACCCGGGGAGCTGTTTTTT.

Only one count was recorded for this clone. The V and J genes are TRBV7-7 and TRBJ2-1; 7 nucleotides match TRBD1. The J segment lost 7 bases and the V segment lost 3 bases, leaving 3 bases of the junction unmatched. CDR3 length: 13 amino acids. Germline V gene sequence: CDR1 SSHAT, CDR2 FNYEAQ (reference sequence). CDR3 protein: CASSFRQGNEQFF. CDR3 coding DNA: TGTGCCAGCAGCTTTCGACAGGGAAATGAGCAGTTCTTC. Complete variable domain (other parts from reference TRBV7-7 and TRBJ2-1): GAGVSQSPRYKVTKRGQDVTLRCDPISSHATLYWYQQALGQGPEFLTYFNYEAQPDKSGLPSDRFSAERPEGSISTLTIQRTEQRDSAMYRCASSFRQGNEQFFGPGTRLTVL.

The chain employs TRBV19 and TRBJ2-3; TRBD2 agrees at 8 bases. The CDR3 consists of 15 residues. V gave up 3 bases and J gave up 7 bases; unmatched junction bases: 9. The germline V gene has CDR1 LNHDA and CDR2 SQIVND (reference sequence). CDR3 bases: TGTGCCAGTAGTATGAGAGCGGGGGAGCGAAATACGCAGTATTTT. This encodes CASSMRAGERNTQYF.

This clone ranks as medium-sized. This chain connects TRBV18 to TRBJ2-1; no definite D call. V was shortened by 3 bases and J by 4 bases, with 25 bases between the two germline ends. This CDR3 contains 19 residues. Looked up from germline, CDR1 is KGHSH and CDR2 is LQKENI. The CDR3 DNA reads as TGTGCCAGCTCACCTCTAACCTCGACCTCGGATACTCCATACAATGAGCAGTTCTTC. Translation gives CASSPLTSTSDTPYNEQFF.

The chain links TRBV6-5 to TRBJ2-3; 11 bases fit TRBD2. J lost 5 bases, V lost 2 bases, and 6 bases had no gene match. The CDR3 loop spans 16 amino acids. Germline V lookup: CDR1 MNHEY, CDR2 SVGAGI. CDR3 coding DNA: TGTGCCAGCAGTTACCAAACCGGGACTAGCGGAGATACGCAGTATTTT. Amino acids: CASSYQTGTSGDTQYF.

This clone appeared a few times. The chain combines TRBV6-5 with TRBJ1-1; tentatively, D is TRBD1 (6 bases). The CDR3 runs to 15 residues. Trimming left V 0 bases short and J 3 bases short, with 11 bases between. CDR1 is MNHEY, CDR2 SVGAGI, per germline. This chain's CDR3 is CASSYSPRGHTEAFF. The DNA of the CDR3 is TGTGCCAGCAGTTACTCCCCCAGGGGACACACTGAAGCTTTCTTT.

The chain has TRBV5-1 and TRBJ2-3; possibly TRBD2 for D (5 bases). Trimming shortened V by 4 bases and J by 2 bases, and 11 bases separated the two germline ends. This CDR3 contains 14 residues. Per germline, CDR1 SGHRS and CDR2 YFSETQ. In nucleotides, the CDR3 is TGCGCCAGCAGCCAAGAGCGGCCCACAGATACGCAGTATTTT. This gives the protein CASSQERPTDTQYF.

The rearrangement links TRBV10-2 to TRBJ1-3, with D unresolved. The CDR3 consists of 11 residues. The germline V gene has CDR1 WSHSY and CDR2 SAAADI. Between the trimmed V and J ends, which lost 10 bases and 4 bases, there was a span of 8 bases. CDR3 loop: CATNLGNTIYF. CDR3 sequence (DNA): TGCGCCACCAACCTGGGAAACACCATATATTTT.

The chain is built from TRBV5-6 and TRBJ2-2; D is possibly TRBD2 (6 bases). Trimming shortened V by 5 bases and J by 6 bases, and 8 bases separated the two germline ends. The length of the CDR3 is 12 residues. Germline assignment: CDR1 SGHDT and CDR2 YYEEEE. CDR3: CASSWRAGELFF. The CDR3 DNA follows: TGTGCCAGCAGTTGGAGGGCCGGGGAGCTGTTTTTT.